These 2 T cell receptor beta chains originate from one sample sequenced in a study of blood T cells in healthy people across ages. A second PCR of about 7 to 12 cycles used a sample-barcoded 5' primer and a J-beta primer mix. In TCRdb, the 5' RACE reads were re-called with MiXCR into one record per CDR3 protein. Of more than 500,000 distinct CDR3 sequences listed, 27% are singletons. The material sequenced was blood. These TCRs come from a woman in her 70s in good health.

This chain uses TRBV7-2 with TRBJ2-5; a weak D match, TRBD1 (5 bases). Trimming removed 5 bases at V and 6 bases at J, with 13 bases between. The germline gives CDR1 SGHTA, CDR2 FQGNSA. The CDR3 sequence is 13 residues long. The CDR3 DNA reads as TGTGCCAGCAGCGCGTCAGGGCAAAAGACCCAGTACTTC. It codes for CASSASGQKTQYF.

This clonotype was seen more than once but under ten times. Written as DNA, the CDR3 is TGTGCCAGCAGTCGGACGGGGAACGAGCAGTACTTC. Translated: CASSRTGNEQYF. The rearrangement uses TRBV6-5 and TRBJ2-5; D is possibly TRBD2 (5 bases). The J call may be faulty, since TRBJ2-7 better matches the DNA end. This CDR3 is 12 amino acids long. Germline V gene data show CDR1 as MNHEY and CDR2 as SVGAGI.